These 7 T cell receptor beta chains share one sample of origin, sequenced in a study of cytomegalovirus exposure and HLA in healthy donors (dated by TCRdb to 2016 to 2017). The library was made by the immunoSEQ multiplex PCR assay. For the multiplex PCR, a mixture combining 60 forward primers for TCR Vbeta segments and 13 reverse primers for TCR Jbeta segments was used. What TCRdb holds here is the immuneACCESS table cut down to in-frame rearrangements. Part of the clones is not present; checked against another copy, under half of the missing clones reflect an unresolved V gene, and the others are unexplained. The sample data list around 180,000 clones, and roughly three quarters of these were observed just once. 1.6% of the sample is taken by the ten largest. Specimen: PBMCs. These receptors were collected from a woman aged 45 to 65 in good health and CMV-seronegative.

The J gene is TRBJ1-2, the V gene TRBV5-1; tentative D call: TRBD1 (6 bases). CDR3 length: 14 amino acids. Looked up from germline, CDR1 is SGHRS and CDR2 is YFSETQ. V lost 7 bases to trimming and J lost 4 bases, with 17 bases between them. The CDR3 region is CASFDQGQSYGYTF. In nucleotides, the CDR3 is TGCGCCAGCTTTGACCAGGGACAAAGCTATGGCTACACCTTC. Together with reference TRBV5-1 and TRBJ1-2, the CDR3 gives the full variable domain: KAGVTQTPRYLIKTRGQQVTLSCSPISGHRSVSWYQQTPGQGLQFLFEYFSETQRNKGNFPGRFSGRQFSNSRSEMNVSTLELGDSALYLCASFDQGQSYGYTFGSGTRLTVV.

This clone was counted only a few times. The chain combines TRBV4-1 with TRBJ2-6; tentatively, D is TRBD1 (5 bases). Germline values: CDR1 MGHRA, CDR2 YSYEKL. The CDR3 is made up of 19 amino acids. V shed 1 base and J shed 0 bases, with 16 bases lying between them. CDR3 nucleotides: TGCGCCAGCAGCCAAGTTCTTACGACAGTAGCCTCTGGGGCCAACGTCCTGACTTTC. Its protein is CASSQVLTTVASGANVLTF.

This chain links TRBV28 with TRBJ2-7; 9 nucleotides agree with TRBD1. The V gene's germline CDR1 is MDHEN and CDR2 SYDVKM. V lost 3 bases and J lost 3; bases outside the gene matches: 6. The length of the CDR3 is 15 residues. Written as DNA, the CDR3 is TGTGCCAGCAGTTTTGGTGGGACAGGGAACTACGAGCAGTACTTC. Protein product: CASSFGGTGNYEQYF.

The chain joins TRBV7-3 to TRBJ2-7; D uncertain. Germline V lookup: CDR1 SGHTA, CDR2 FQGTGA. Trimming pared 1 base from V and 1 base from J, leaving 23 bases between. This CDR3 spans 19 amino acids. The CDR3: CASSLMLSRPLLFSYEQYF. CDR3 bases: TGTGCCAGCAGCTTAATGTTGTCCAGGCCCCTCCTCTTTTCCTACGAGCAGTACTTC.

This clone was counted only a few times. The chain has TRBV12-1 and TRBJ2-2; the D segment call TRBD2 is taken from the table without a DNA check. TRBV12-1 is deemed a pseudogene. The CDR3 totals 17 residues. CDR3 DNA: TGTGCCAGCAGCACCCGCGGACTAGCGGGAGGGACCGGGGAGCTGTTTTTT. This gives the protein CASSTRGLAGGTGELFF.

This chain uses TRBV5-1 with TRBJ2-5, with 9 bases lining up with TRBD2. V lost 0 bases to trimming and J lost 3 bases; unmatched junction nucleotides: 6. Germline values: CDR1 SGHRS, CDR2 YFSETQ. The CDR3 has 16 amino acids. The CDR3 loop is CASSLGASGTKETQYF. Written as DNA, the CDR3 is TGCGCCAGCAGCTTGGGGGCTAGCGGGACTAAAGAGACCCAGTACTTC.

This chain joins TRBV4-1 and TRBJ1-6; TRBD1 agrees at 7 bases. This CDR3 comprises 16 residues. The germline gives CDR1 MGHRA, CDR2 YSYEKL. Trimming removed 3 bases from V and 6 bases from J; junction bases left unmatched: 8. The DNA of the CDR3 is TGCGCCAGCAGCCAGTCCCGGGACAGAAGTAATTCACCCCTCCACTTT. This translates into CASSQSRDRSNSPLHF.